This entry lists 9 T cell receptor beta chains sequenced from one sample in a study of control samples from healthy donors and cancer patients (dated by TCRdb to the early 2020s). Preparation of the library involved the immunoSEQ multiplex PCR assay. Held by TCRdb, this immuneACCESS table contains in-frame sequences only and omits some clones. Under half of the omission traces to an unresolved V gene where checked; the cause of the rest is unknown. The sample includes about 150,000 clones, with approximately 92% observed a single time. The ten biggest clones cover around 2% of the sample. Specimen: blood. The receptors come from a woman aged 40 to 50 in good health.

This chain connects TRBV9 to TRBJ2-7; TRBD2 matches 7 bases. The CDR3 totals 13 residues. In germline, CDR1 is SGDLS, CDR2 YYNGEE. The V gene end was trimmed by 2 bases and the J gene end by 6 bases; junction bases not matched to a gene: 5. CDR3 sequence reads: CASSVGGMREQYF. Written as DNA, the CDR3 is TGTGCCAGCAGCGTCGGGGGGATGCGCGAGCAGTACTTC.

The V gene is TRBV9, the J gene TRBJ2-3; D not resolved. The CDR3 is 12 amino acids. The V end lost 4 bases, the J end lost 4 bases, and 7 bases lay between the germline ends. Germline V lookup: CDR1 SGDLS, CDR2 YYNGEE. Here the CDR3 reads CASSPRADTQYF. The CDR3 DNA follows: TGTGCCAGCAGCCCCCGCGCAGATACGCAGTATTTT.

V is TRBV7-6 and J is TRBJ1-6, with D possibly TRBD1 on 5 matching bases. Germline lookup yields CDR1 SGHVS and CDR2 FNYEAQ. Trimming left V 5 bases short and J 8 bases short, with 19 bases between. The CDR3 runs 16 residues. This CDR3 reads CASSPSGKGGDSPLHF. The CDR3 DNA reads as TGTGCCAGCAGCCCCTCAGGGAAGGGTGGGGATTCACCCCTCCACTTT.

The chain links TRBV29-1 to TRBJ2-1; 8 bases agree with TRBD2. This CDR3 is 16 amino acids long. CDR1 and CDR2 from the germline V gene are SQVTM and ANQGSEA. V lost 0 bases to trimming and J lost 0 bases; unmatched junction nucleotides: 4. CDR3 bases: TGCAGCGTTGAAGAAGGGCGGGGGGACTCCTACAATGAGCAGTTCTTC. Amino acid sequence: CSVEEGRGDSYNEQFF.

This chain connects TRBV13 to TRBJ1-4; D is unresolved. The CDR3 loop spans 18 amino acids. V lost 5 bases and J 4 bases, leaving 23 bases between the germline ends. Germline assignment: CDR1 PRHDT and CDR2 FYEKMQ (reference sequence). The DNA for the CDR3 is TGTGCCAGCAGCCCTCCAAACCGACCACCGGACCTTAATGAAAAACTGTTTTTT. Encoded protein: CASSPPNRPPDLNEKLFF.

The CDR3 nucleotides are TGTGCCAGCAGCCACCCCGCAGGGGGGGACACCGGGGAGCTGTTTTTT. This sequence encodes CASSHPAGGDTGELFF. This chain links TRBV4-2 with TRBJ2-2; D possibly matches TRBD1 or TRBD2 (7 bases each). From germline, CDR1 is LGHNA and CDR2 YNFKEQ. V dropped 3 bases and J dropped 3 bases, with 14 bases sitting between them. The CDR3 has 16 residues.

This clone was detected once. V usage is TRBV13 and J usage is TRBJ2-7, with no clear D. The CDR3 runs 12 residues. The V end lost 3 bases, the J end lost 5 bases, and 8 bases lay between the germline ends. CDR1 and CDR2 from the germline V gene are PRHDT and FYEKMQ (reference sequence). The CDR3 protein is CASSLNENEQYF. The CDR3 DNA follows: TGTGCCAGCAGCTTGAATGAGAACGAGCAGTACTTC.

The table lists this clone with a count of one. CDR3 in amino acids: CASSYSSVTSDGYTF. CDR3 nucleotides: TGTGCCAGCAGTTACTCGAGTGTTACGAGTGATGGCTACACCTTC. This chain connects TRBV6-5 to TRBJ1-2; the D is unclear. Germline V lookup: CDR1 MNHEY, CDR2 SVGAGI. This CDR3 comprises 15 residues. Trimming stripped 0 bases from V and 6 bases from J, with 14 bases between.

This clone was observed a single time. This chain uses TRBV6-4 with TRBJ2-1; D not certain. CDR3 length: 17 amino acids. The germline V and J ends were trimmed by 5 bases and 1 base, with 18 bases remaining between them. Germline V gene lookup returns CDR1 MRHNA and CDR2 SNTAGT. The DNA of the CDR3 is TGTGCCAGCAGTACGAGGTGGTCTACTAAATCCTACAATGAGCAGTTCTTC. It codes for CASSTRWSTKSYNEQFF.